These 22 T cell receptor beta chains were sequenced from one sample in a study of beta chain features in type 1 diabetes. Every bit of the isolated RNA underwent reverse transcription, so sequencing read expressed TCRB transcripts. Assay: immunoSEQ multiplex PCR; the TCRdb copy retains only in-frame clones and omits some. The sample lists a few hundred thousand clones, around 16% occurring once. The source material was naive CD4+ T cells from blood. All receptors come from a woman aged 18-35 years in good health.

With respect to this clone: At one of its ends the junction is not consistent with the germline gene, which may arise from a read error. V gene TRBV7-9 combines with J gene TRBJ2-1, with 9 bases aligning to TRBD2. CDR3 length: 15 residues. CDR1 and CDR2 (germline): SEHNR, FQNEAQ (reference sequence). The CDR3 DNA follows: TGTGCCAGCAGCTTACACTCTAGCGGGAACAACGAGCAGTTCTTC. As protein: CASSLHSSGNNEQFF.

The J gene is TRBJ2-7, the V gene TRBV9, with 7 positions matching TRBD1. V was clipped by 0 bases and J by 2 bases; unmatched bases: 8. Germline lookup yields CDR1 SGDLS and CDR2 YYNGEE. CDR3 size: 16 residues. The CDR3 region has the DNA TGTGCCAGCAGCGTAGCTACTGGGACAGCAACCTACGAGCAGTACTTC. Its protein is CASSVATGTATYEQYF.

This clone has a handful of counts. This sample includes further DNA sequences coding for the same CDR3. The J gene is TRBJ1-2, the V gene TRBV2; D is undetermined. Per germline, CDR1 SNHLY and CDR2 FYNNEI. The CDR3 loop spans 13 amino acids. V lost 2 bases to trimming and J lost 3 bases, with 7 bases between them. The CDR3 DNA follows: TGTGCCAGCAGTGAACGGACTGACTATGGCTACACCTTC. Protein: CASSERTDYGYTF.

This clone has only a few counts. The V call is TRBV4-3, the J call TRBJ2-7, with D tentatively TRBD1 (5 bases). Trimming took 2 bases from V and 5 from J, leaving 19 bases between them. Germline CDR1 LGHNA, CDR2 YSLEER. The CDR3 consists of 16 residues. CDR3 in DNA: TGCGCCAGCAGCCAATATCCTGCCAGGGAAAGCGACGAGCAGTACTTC. Protein: CASSQYPARESDEQYF.

J is TRBJ1-2 and V is TRBV28; D ambiguous. Looked up from germline, CDR1 is MDHEN and CDR2 is SYDVKM. V shed 5 bases and J shed 5 bases, with 12 bases lying between them. CDR3 size: 13 residues. The CDR3 nucleotides read TGTGCCAGCAGTAGTCCGGGGAGTTATGGCTACACCTTC. This gives the protein CASSSPGSYGYTF.

The chain couples TRBV18 to TRBJ2-2, with TRBD1 matching over 7 bases. CDR1 is KGHSH and CDR2 is LQKENI in the germline V gene. V gave up 3 bases and J gave up 5 bases; unmatched junction bases: 3. This CDR3 has 14 residues. The CDR3 spells CASSPQQGTGELFF. CDR3 bases: TGTGCCAGCTCACCGCAACAGGGGACCGGGGAGCTGTTTTTT.

The V call is TRBV5-8, the J call TRBJ1-1; 9 bases fit TRBD1. V shed 5 bases and J 5 bases; nucleotides not matched to a gene: 7. Germline V lookup: CDR1 SGHTS, CDR2 YDEGEE. The CDR3 loop spans 14 amino acids. The CDR3 spells CASRPGQGKTEAFF. The CDR3 coding sequence is TGTGCCAGCAGGCCGGGACAGGGCAAGACTGAAGCTTTCTTT.

There are a few counts of this clone. The chain links TRBV11-1 to TRBJ1-2; D is ambiguous. Trimming removed 1 base from V and 7 bases from J, with 7 bases in between. The CDR3 spans 12 residues. Germline V gives CDR1 SGHAT, CDR2 FQDESV (reference sequence). CDR3 sequence: CASSLEAAGYTF. CDR3 in DNA: TGTGCCAGCAGCTTAGAGGCGGCTGGCTACACCTTC.

The chain is built from TRBV18 and TRBJ1-1; D is unclear. The germline V gene encodes CDR1 KGHSH and CDR2 LQKENI. The V end was cut by 8 bases, the J end by 0 bases, with 13 bases between. The CDR3 spans 14 residues. The DNA for the CDR3 is TGTGCCAGCCGGTACTCGACATTGAACACTGAAGCTTTCTTT. This sequence encodes CASRYSTLNTEAFF.

This clone was detected only a few times. The gene calls are TRBV29-1 and TRBJ1-1; D unclear. Germline CDR1 SQVTM, CDR2 ANQGSEA. CDR3 length: 13 amino acids. V was pared by 6 bases and J by 0 bases, with 11 bases between. For the CDR3, the DNA is TGCAGCGTAGGGAGGTTAATGAACACTGAAGCTTTCTTT. Translating gives CSVGRLMNTEAFF.

V gene TRBV30 combines with J gene TRBJ1-5; D gene unclear. V was shortened by 1 base and J by 9 bases, with 16 bases between the two germline ends. This CDR3 is 14 amino acids long. The germline CDR1 and CDR2 sequences are GTSNPN and SVGIG (reference sequence). The DNA for the CDR3 is TGTGCCTGGAGTGGGGCCGGGGTAGAGTGGCCCCAGCATTTT. This encodes CAWSGAGVEWPQHF.

The genes are TRBV18 and TRBJ1-1; the D gene is possibly TRBD1 (5 bases). The germline V gene encodes CDR1 KGHSH and CDR2 LQKENI. CDR3 length: 17 amino acids. With 2 bases removed from V and 1 base from J, the gap between germline ends came to 17 bases. In DNA form, the CDR3 reads TGTGCCAGCTCACCAAGGTCAGTCTCTACAGGGAACACTGAAGCTTTCTTT. It specifies CASSPRSVSTGNTEAFF.

This clone turned up a few times. The CDR3 spells CSVAGGPTDTQYF. Here the CDR3 DNA reads TGCAGCGTTGCGGGGGGCCCCACAGATACGCAGTATTTT. This chain uses TRBV29-1 with TRBJ2-3, with D perhaps TRBD2 (7 bases). The CDR3 is made up of 13 amino acids. Per the germline V gene, CDR1 is SQVTM and CDR2 is ANQGSEA. Trimming shortened V by 4 bases and J by 2 bases, and 10 bases separated the two germline ends.

For this clone: This same CDR3 is encoded by further DNA sequences in the sample. V usage is TRBV20-1 and J usage is TRBJ2-7, with no clear D. Trimming removed 4 bases at V and 4 bases at J, with 8 bases between. The CDR3 spans 11 residues. Germline CDR1 DFQATT, CDR2 SNEGSKA (reference sequence). This CDR3 is CSAIRVYEQYF. In DNA form, the CDR3 reads TGCAGTGCTATAAGAGTTTACGAGCAGTACTTC.

This clone was observed a few times. This sequence joins TRBV5-4 and TRBJ1-3; 7 nucleotides line up with TRBD1. Germline V gives CDR1 SGHNT, CDR2 YYREEE (reference sequence). The ends lost 0 bases at V and 0 bases at J; junction bases unmatched: 3. This CDR3 spans 16 amino acids. The DNA for the CDR3 is TGTGCCAGCAGCTTGGCCGGGACAGTCTCTGGAAACACCATATATTTT. It codes for CASSLAGTVSGNTIYF.

The chain joins TRBV6-5 to TRBJ2-7; 8 nucleotides align to TRBD2. The trim removed 2 bases at V and 2 bases at J, leaving 5 bases unmatched. CDR3 length: 15 residues. The germline gives CDR1 MNHEY, CDR2 SVGAGI. CDR3 bases: TGTGCCAGCAGTTACGTCGGGCGGGGGGCCTACGAGCAGTACTTC. Translating it yields CASSYVGRGAYEQYF.

The rearrangement links TRBV5-4 to TRBJ2-6, with a tentative D call TRBD2 (6 bases). The germline CDR1 and CDR2 sequences are SGHNT and YYREEE (reference sequence). The CDR3 is 16 amino acids. The V end lost 3 bases, the J end lost 4 bases, and 14 bases lay between the germline ends. The CDR3 DNA follows: TGTGCCAGCAGCTCGGGGGTTGGTACCGGGGCCAACGTCCTGACTTTC. Protein: CASSSGVGTGANVLTF.

V gene TRBV7-2 combines with J gene TRBJ1-2, with D perhaps TRBD1 (6 bases). CDR1 is SGHTA, CDR2 FQGNSA, per germline. The CDR3 length is 16 residues. V lost 0 bases to trimming and J lost 4 bases, with 15 bases between them. In DNA form, the CDR3 reads TGTGCCAGCAGCTTAGCTCTGGGGGGGCGCTTCTATGGCTACACCTTC. As protein: CASSLALGGRFYGYTF. Together with reference TRBV7-2 and TRBJ1-2, the CDR3 gives the full variable domain: GAGVSQSPSNKVTEKGKDVELRCDPISGHTALYWYRQSLGQGLEFLIYFQGNSAPDKSGLPSDRFSAERTGGSVSTLTIQRTQQEDSAVYLCASSLALGGRFYGYTFGSGTRLTVV.

The chain couples TRBV9 to TRBJ2-7, with TRBD2 matching over 10 bases. Germline CDR1 reads SGDLS; CDR2 reads YYNGEE. Trimming at V came to 7 bases and at J to 5 bases, leaving 15 bases not matched to a gene. The CDR3 sequence is 16 residues long. The CDR3 nucleotides are TGTGCCAGCTCCCTCCCCCCTAGCGGGAGAGTCAACGAGCAGTACTTC. It is translated as CASSLPPSGRVNEQYF.

V usage is TRBV25-1 and J usage is TRBJ2-7; tentative D call: TRBD1 (6 bases). V lost 3 bases, J lost 4 bases, and 13 bases lay in between. From germline, CDR1 is MGHDK and CDR2 SYGVNS. The CDR3 sequence is 14 residues long. The CDR3 coding sequence is TGTGCCAGCAGTGATCCAGGGGCGATATACGAGCAGTACTTC. It yields the protein CASSDPGAIYEQYF.

This clone was counted once. V gene TRBV7-2 combines with J gene TRBJ2-2; D possibly uses TRBD1 or TRBD2 (9 bases each). Trimming left V 5 bases short and J 4 bases short, with 23 bases between. Germline CDR1 is SGHTA and CDR2 is FQGNSA. The CDR3 has 18 residues. The CDR3 region has the DNA TGTGCCAGCAGCGCGGGACAGGGAGGACTAGCGAGCACCGGGGAGCTGTTTTTT. It specifies CASSAGQGGLASTGELFF.

Remarks on this clone: A read error may account for a junction end that differs from germline. V and J are TRBV9 and TRBJ2-4; 10 bases fit TRBD1. Germline CDR1 SGDLS, CDR2 YYNGEE. This CDR3 contains 15 residues. The CDR3: CASNVGQGDGNIQYF. Written as DNA, the CDR3 is TGTGCCAGCAACGTAGGACAGGGGGACGGGAACATTCAGTACTTC.